This entry features one T cell receptor beta chain sequence. This clone was detected only once. It has no known antigen specificity. No much larger clone is present one base from it, and per-base qualities are unavailable. For this chain, trimming is 1 base at the V end and 4 bases at the J end, and the number of junction bases without a gene match is 7. Including cysteine and phenylalanine, the CDR3 has 15 amino acids. Solely the CDR3 DNA is kept, with 45 bases framed from the first base. Via the germline V gene (reference sequence), CDR1 is GTSNPN and CDR2 SVGIG. The data belong to a study of shared clonotypes between healthy human individuals (TCRdb year 2020). Study-level background: The cohort comprised a couple of women and three men aged 18 to 49 years. The study deeply sequenced blood TCR repertoires of five healthy adults to estimate repertoire size and the extent of clonotype sharing between individuals. To increase sequencing depth and limit assay-specific biases, different laboratories used diverse techniques to prepare libraries and sequence TCR repertoires. Per donor, three plates each were used for CD4 naive and CD4 memory, two for CD8 naive, and one for CD8 memory. Each donor's leukapheresis produced roughly between about 0.9 and 9.5 billion PBMCs.

Paper-wide results and their limitations: Pairwise subsampling led to the expectation that sequencing depth would affect the degree of clonotype sharing among donors. Sampling was restricted to blood, and TCR repertoires in tissue are likely to differ from TCR repertoires in blood. Naive subsets generally had larger estimated clonotype richness than memory subsets did. Incomplete sequencing was indicated by rarefaction of sorted-subset datasets, despite the large sequencing depth. Clonotypes shared by all four sorted-subset donors showed higher generation probabilities than non-shared clonotypes. Because the study included only a small number of donors, the genetic and exposure-history diversity represented was limited. When a handful of donors were compared, the shared fraction of clonotypes was approximately 5% for naive CD4, 3.5% for naive CD8, 2% to 2.5% for memory CD4, and 0.35% to 0.5% for memory CD8.

Using the deep immunoSEQ assay, TCR CDR3 regions were amplified from genomic DNA by multiplex PCR. Extracted genomic DNA from each cell subset was distributed evenly across all wells of several immunoSEQ 96-well plates, and each plate was treated as a replicate. For sorted subsets, roughly 0.2 ug genomic DNA, equal to tens of thousands of T cell genomes, was loaded into each replicate PCR. Purified libraries were measured with a Qubit 3.0 fluorometer, size-checked on a Bioanalyzer 2100, and measured again with the KAPA Library Quantification kit. A separate single-read 150-cycle Illumina NextSeq 550 flow cell was used to sequence each immunoSEQ 96-well plate. On the study's bioinformatics: Because the immunoSEQ output included only junctional sequences and no quality scores, the filtering could not be the same as the filtering used for full-length reads. Sequences were annotated with PyIR, a Python wrapper for IgBLAST v1.9, and V/J genes and CDR3 were assigned using IMGT germline references. Any read was removed if the V/J assignment was weak (E-value above 1e-6), the CDR3 was missing, or the read contained stop codons, out-of-frame junctions, or ambiguous translated residues. V3J clonotypes were defined as sequences sharing an identical inferred V gene, J gene, and CDR3 amino acid sequence. Percentage overlap between repertoires was calculated by dividing the number of shared unique clonotypes by the size of the smaller repertoire. Repertoire richness was assessed with RTK rarefaction, the Chao1 estimator, and Recon v2.1 estimates of unobserved clonotypes. Generation probabilities for all TCRbeta clonotypes obtained by the gDNA method from a few donors were computed using OLGA. Imported from immuneACCESS, the table was reduced by TCRdb to in-frame sequences with V and J called. These copies leave out some clones; in studies compared against another copy, an unresolved V gene accounts for under half, and the cause of the remainder is not known. The DNA was the basis for D and trimming; V, J and clone size are from that table. The sample table lists some 360,000 clones, roughly 70% of them with a count of one. The top ten constitute about 10% of the sample.

Healthy HIV-negative adults with no recently reported acute infections or vaccinations were included as donors. All donors were Caucasian adults living in Nashville, Tennessee, USA. CD4+ T cells were enriched by magnetic negative selection; naive cells were then positively selected on CD45RA, and the negative fraction formed the memory subset. Blood was collected by leukapheresis, and PBMCs were isolated by Ficoll-Histopaque density gradient centrifugation and then cryopreserved in liquid nitrogen vapor phase. Purity and quantity of every magnetically sorted T cell population were checked by analytical flow cytometry. Each sorted fraction had its genomic DNA isolated and then quantified by UV absorbance on a Nanodrop 2000c.

The rearrangement combines TRBV30 with TRBJ2-3; TRBD2 lines up with 8 middle nucleotides. The sample was memory CD4+ T cells sorted from blood. The cell subset or site label on this specimen signifies: CD45RA-negative fraction. This receptor was obtained from a man aged 25-45 years in good health. The CDR3 is CAWSDYGRAADTQYF. The bases are TGTGCCTGGAGTGATTACGGGAGGGCCGCAGATACGCAGTATTTT.